The 2 T cell receptor beta chains below were found in one sample sequenced in a study of T and B cells in COVID-19 patients. Blood genomic DNA input for TRB amplification was 250-500 ng. BIOMED2 TRB-A/B primer pools were used in multiplex TRB PCR. TCRdb called the multiplex PCR reads again in MiXCR, with one record for every CDR3 protein. The top ten clones hold around 28% of a sample with more than 9,000 distinct CDR3 sequences, under 35% of them seen once. Sequencing was performed on blood. These receptors came from a human donor who had recovered from COVID-19.

This chain uses TRBV20-1 with TRBJ2-3; D possibly corresponds to TRBD2 (5 bases). CDR3 length: 13 amino acids. Trimming removed 3 bases from V and 4 bases from J, with 11 bases in between. CDR1 and CDR2 from the germline V gene are DFQATT and SNEGSKA (reference sequence). CDR3 in DNA: TGCAGTGCTAGGGGGAGAGGGCCAGATACGCAGTATTTT. The encoded protein is CSARGRGPDTQYF.

This chain uses TRBV14 with TRBJ2-1; TRBD2 might be the D (5 bases). V gave up 0 bases and J gave up 3 bases, with 24 bases separating them. Germline V gene sequence: CDR1 SGHDN, CDR2 FVKESK. The CDR3 has 20 amino acids. For the CDR3, the DNA is TGTGCCAGCAGCCAAGATGCCTACCGGTCGACTACTGCCAACTACAATGAGCAGTTCTTC. This encodes CASSQDAYRSTTANYNEQFF.